This TCR beta chain was captured by sequencing in a study of T cell responses to AZD1222 COVID-19 vaccine. Overall study results and limits: Baseline antibody screening turned up just five to seven seropositive AZD1222 recipients. Reports say nearly half of spike-specific TCRs go after unmutated variant regions. Most donors were white British, females outnumbered males, and clonal diversity was possibly underestimated.

V trimming: 0 bases; J trimming: 8 bases; junction bases outside the gene matches: 12. Germline loops: CDR1 ENHRY, CDR2 SYGVKD. CDR3 length: 17 amino acids. As for this clone: What it binds is unknown.

Using immunoSEQ multiplex PCR, the repertoire was profiled, and TCRdb retains in-frame clones only, with some absent. Of under 150,000 clones listed, about nine tenths are singletons. The receptor's source is an adult who received the AZD1222 COVID-19 vaccine. The specimen was peripheral blood, collected 28 days after the second AZD1222 dose. V is TRBV10-3 and J is TRBJ2-1; 8 positions match TRBD2. The CDR3 DNA follows: TGTGCCATCAGTGAGTCGAATTTCGGGACTAGAGTCTATGAGCAGTTCTTC. Amino acid sequence: CAISESNFGTRVYEQFF.